What follows is one T cell receptor (beta chain) and its context. This record comes from a study of somatic mutations in cytotoxic T cells in rheumatoid arthritis. Germline loops: CDR1 GTSNPN, CDR2 SVGIG (reference sequence). Trimming pared 0 bases from V and 0 bases from J, leaving 6 bases between. This CDR3 region has 14 residues. Sequenced by immunoSEQ multiplex PCR; TCRdb stores in-frame clones only, minus some. The repertoire has 18,000 or so clones, approximately 80% of them found once; the top ten carry roughly 10%. This receptor was obtained from an adult with rheumatoid arthritis. Specimen: CD8+ T cells sorted from blood. The chain couples TRBV30 to TRBJ1-5, with unresolved D. The CDR3 DNA reads as TGTGCCTGGAGTGTGACCCATAGCAATCAGCCCCAGCATTTT. Protein: CAWSVTHSNQPQHF.